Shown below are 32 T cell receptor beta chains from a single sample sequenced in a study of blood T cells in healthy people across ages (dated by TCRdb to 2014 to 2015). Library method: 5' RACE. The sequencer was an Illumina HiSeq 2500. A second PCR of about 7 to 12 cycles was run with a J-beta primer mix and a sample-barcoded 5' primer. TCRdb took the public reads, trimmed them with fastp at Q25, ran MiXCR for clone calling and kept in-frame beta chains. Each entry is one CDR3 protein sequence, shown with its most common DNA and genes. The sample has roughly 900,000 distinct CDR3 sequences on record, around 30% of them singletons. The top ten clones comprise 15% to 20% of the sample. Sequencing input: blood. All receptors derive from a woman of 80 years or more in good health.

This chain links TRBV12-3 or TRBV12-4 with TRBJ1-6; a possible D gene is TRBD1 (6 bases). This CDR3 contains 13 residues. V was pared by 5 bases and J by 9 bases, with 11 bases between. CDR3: CASSPQGCSPLHF. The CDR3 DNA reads TGTGCCAGCAGTCCACAGGGTTGTTCACCCCTCCACTTT.

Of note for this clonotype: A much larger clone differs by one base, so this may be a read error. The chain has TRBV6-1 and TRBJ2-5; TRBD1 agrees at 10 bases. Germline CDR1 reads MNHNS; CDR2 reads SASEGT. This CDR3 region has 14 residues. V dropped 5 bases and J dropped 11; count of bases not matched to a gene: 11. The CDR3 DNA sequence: TGTGCCAGCAGTCCTGGACAGGGGGTAAATGAGCAGTACTTC. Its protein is CASSPGQGVNEQYF.

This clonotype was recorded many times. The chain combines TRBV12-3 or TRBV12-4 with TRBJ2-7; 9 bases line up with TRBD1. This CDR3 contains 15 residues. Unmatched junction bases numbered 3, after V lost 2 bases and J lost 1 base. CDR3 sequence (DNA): TGTGCCAGCAGTTTAATGGGGACAGGGTCCTACGAGCAGTACTTC. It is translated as CASSLMGTGSYEQYF.

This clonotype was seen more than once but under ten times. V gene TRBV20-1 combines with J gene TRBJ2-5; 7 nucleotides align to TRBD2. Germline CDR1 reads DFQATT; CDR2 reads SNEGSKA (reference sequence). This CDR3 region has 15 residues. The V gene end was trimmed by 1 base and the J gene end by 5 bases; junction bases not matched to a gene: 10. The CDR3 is CSARASGDHWETQYF. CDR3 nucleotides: TGCAGTGCTAGAGCGAGCGGGGACCACTGGGAGACCCAGTACTTC.

The CDR3 loop is CASSGSTSGGVYNEQYF. CDR3 bases: TGTGCCAGCAGCGGGTCGACTAGCGGGGGGGTCTACAATGAGCAGTACTTC. V is TRBV11-2 and J is TRBJ2-1; TRBD2 matches at 14 bases. Judging by the DNA end, TRBJ2-7 fits better; the J call may be wrong. This CDR3 has 17 residues. The germline CDR1 and CDR2 sequences are SGHAT and FQNNGV.

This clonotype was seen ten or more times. The CDR3 is CASSLTSPGYGYTF. CDR3 sequence (DNA): TGCGCCAGCAGCTTGACGAGTCCGGGGTATGGCTACACCTTC. The chain employs TRBV5-1 and TRBJ1-2; D is unresolved. CDR1 SGHRS and CDR2 YFSETQ come from the germline V gene. The CDR3 has 14 residues. The germline V and J ends were trimmed by 1 base and 5 bases, with 12 bases remaining between them.

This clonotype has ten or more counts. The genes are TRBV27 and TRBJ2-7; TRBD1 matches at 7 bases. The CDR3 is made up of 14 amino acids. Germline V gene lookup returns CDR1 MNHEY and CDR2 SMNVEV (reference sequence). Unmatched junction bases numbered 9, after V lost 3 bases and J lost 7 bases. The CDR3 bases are TGTGCCAGCAGTTTCCCCGACAGGGCGCAAGAGCAGTACTTC. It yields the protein CASSFPDRAQEQYF.

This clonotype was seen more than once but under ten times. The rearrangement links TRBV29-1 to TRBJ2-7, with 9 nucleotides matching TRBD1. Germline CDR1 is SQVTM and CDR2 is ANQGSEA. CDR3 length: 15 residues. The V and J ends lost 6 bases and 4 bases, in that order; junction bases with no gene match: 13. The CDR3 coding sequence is TGCAGCGTCCACCCCGGGACAGGGAGTATGTACGAGCAGTACTTC. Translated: CSVHPGTGSMYEQYF.

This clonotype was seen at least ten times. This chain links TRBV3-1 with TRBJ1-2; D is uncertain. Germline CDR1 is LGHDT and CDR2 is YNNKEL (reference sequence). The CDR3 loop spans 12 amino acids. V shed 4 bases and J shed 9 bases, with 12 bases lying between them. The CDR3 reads CASSLAYLSYTF. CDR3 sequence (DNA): TGTGCCAGCAGCCTAGCATATCTGAGCTACACCTTC.

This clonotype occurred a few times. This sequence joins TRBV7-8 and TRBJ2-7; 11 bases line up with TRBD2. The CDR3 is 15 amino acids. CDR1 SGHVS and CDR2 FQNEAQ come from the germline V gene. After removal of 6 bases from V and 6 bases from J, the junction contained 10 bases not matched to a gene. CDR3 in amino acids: CASRTIGTSGAEQYF. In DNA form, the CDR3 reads TGTGCCAGCAGAACAATCGGGACTAGCGGCGCCGAGCAGTACTTC.

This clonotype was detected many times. CDR3 coding DNA: TGTGCCAGCAGTTACCGCCCCACAGGTAATTACGAGCAGTACTTC. Translated: CASSYRPTGNYEQYF. V is TRBV6-2 or TRBV6-3 and J is TRBJ2-7; TRBD1 might be the D (5 bases). Trimming pared 2 bases from V and 4 bases from J, leaving 15 bases between. Germline V gene lookup returns CDR1 MNHEY and CDR2 SVGEGT. CDR3 length: 15 residues.

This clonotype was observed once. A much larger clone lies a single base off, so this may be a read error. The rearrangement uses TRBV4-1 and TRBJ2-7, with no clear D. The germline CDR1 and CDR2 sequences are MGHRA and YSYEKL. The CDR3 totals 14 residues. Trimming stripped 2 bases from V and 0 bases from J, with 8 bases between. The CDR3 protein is CASSQKGFSYEQYF. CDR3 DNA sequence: TGCGCCAGCAGCCAAAAGGGCTTCTCCTACGAGCAGTACTTC.

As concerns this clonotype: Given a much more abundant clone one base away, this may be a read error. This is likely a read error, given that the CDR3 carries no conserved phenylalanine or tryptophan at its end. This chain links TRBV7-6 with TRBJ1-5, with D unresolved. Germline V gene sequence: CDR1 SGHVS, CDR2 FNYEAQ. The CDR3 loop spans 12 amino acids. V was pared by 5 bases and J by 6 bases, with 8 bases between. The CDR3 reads CASSDHGQPQHC. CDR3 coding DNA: TGTGCCAGCAGCGACCACGGTCAGCCCCAGCATTGT.

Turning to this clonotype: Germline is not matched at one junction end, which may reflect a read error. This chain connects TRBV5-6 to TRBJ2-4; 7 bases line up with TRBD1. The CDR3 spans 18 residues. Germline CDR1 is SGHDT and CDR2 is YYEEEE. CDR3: CASSPSWATGFAKDIQYF. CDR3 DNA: TGTGCCAGCAGCCCTAGTTGGGCGACAGGGTTTGCCAAAGACATTCAGTACTTC.

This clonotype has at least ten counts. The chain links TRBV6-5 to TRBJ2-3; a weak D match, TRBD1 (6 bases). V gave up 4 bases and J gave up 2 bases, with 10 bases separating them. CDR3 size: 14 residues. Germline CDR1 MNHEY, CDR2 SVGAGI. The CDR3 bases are TGTGCCAGCAGTTTCACAGGGACCACAGATACGCAGTATTTT. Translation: CASSFTGTTDTQYF.

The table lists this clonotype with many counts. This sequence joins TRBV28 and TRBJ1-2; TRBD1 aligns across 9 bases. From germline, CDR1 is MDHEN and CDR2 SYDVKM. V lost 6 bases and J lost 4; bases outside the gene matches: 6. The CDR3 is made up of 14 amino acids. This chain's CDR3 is CASSFSDRGYGYTF. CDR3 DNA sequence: TGTGCCAGCAGCTTCTCGGACAGGGGCTATGGCTACACCTTC.

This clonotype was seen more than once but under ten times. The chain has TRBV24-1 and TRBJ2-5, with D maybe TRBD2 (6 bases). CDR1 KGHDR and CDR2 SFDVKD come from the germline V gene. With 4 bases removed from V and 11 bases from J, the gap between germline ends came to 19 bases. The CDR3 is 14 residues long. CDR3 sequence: CATSDPRDSFAQYF. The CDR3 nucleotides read TGTGCCACCAGTGACCCCCGGGACTCCTTCGCGCAGTACTTC.

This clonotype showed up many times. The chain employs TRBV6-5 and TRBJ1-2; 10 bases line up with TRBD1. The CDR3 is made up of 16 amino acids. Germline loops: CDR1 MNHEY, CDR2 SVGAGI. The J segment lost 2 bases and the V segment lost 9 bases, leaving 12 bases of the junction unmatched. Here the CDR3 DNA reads TGTGCCAGACCTTTCTGGGACAGGGGCCCAAACTATGGCTACACCTTC. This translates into CARPFWDRGPNYGYTF.

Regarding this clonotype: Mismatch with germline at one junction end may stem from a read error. The DNA for the CDR3 is TGTGCCAGCGGTGATCAAGGCTCGGGCTATCAGCCCCAGCATTTT. Translating gives CASGDQGSGYQPQHF. The J gene is TRBJ1-5, the V gene TRBV2, with no clear D. The germline gives CDR1 SNHLY, CDR2 FYNNEI. This CDR3 spans 15 amino acids.

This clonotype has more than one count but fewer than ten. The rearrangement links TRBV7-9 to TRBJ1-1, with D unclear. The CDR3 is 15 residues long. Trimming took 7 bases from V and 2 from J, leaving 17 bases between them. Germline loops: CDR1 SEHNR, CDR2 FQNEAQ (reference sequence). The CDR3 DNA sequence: TGTGCCAGCACCCTACAAGGGCCGCCTAACACTGAAGCTTTCTTT. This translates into CASTLQGPPNTEAFF.

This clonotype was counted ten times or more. As DNA, the CDR3 is TGCGCCAGCAGCTTCTCTTCCACAGGGGTGGGCACAGATACGCAGTATTTT. It codes for CASSFSSTGVGTDTQYF. The chain links TRBV5-1 to TRBJ2-3; 7 positions agree with TRBD1. With 2 bases clipped from V and 1 base from J, the junction kept 10 bases outside the gene matches. Germline V gene sequence: CDR1 SGHRS, CDR2 YFSETQ. The CDR3 is made up of 17 amino acids. The entire variable domain, with the rest obtained from reference TRBV5-1 and TRBJ2-3, is as follows: KAGVTQTPRYLIKTRGQQVTLSCSPISGHRSVSWYQQTPGQGLQFLFEYFSETQRNKGNFPGRFSGRQFSNSRSEMNVSTLELGDSALYLCASSFSSTGVGTDTQYFGPGTRLTVL.

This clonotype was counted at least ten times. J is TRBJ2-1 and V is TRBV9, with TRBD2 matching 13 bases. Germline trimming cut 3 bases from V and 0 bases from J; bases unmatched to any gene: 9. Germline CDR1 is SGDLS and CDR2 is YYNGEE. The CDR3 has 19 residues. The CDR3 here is CASSERLAGGFSSYNEQFF. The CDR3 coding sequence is TGTGCCAGCAGCGAACGACTAGCGGGGGGTTTCAGCTCCTACAATGAGCAGTTCTTC.

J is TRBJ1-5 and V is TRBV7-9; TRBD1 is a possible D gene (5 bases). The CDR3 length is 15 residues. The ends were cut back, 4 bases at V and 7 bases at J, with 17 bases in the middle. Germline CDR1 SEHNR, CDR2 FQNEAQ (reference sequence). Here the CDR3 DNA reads TGTGCCAGCAGCTCAGGGCCTACGGGGTTCCAGCCCCAGCATTTT. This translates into CASSSGPTGFQPQHF.

The CDR3 region is CASSLGGLAASTDTQYF. The CDR3 DNA reads as TGCGCCAGCAGCTTGGGGGGACTAGCGGCTAGCACAGATACGCAGTATTTT. The chain combines TRBV5-1 with TRBJ2-3; TRBD2 matches 11 bases. The CDR3 loop spans 17 amino acids. Germline CDR1 is SGHRS and CDR2 is YFSETQ. With 0 bases clipped from V and 0 bases from J, the junction kept 3 bases outside the gene matches.

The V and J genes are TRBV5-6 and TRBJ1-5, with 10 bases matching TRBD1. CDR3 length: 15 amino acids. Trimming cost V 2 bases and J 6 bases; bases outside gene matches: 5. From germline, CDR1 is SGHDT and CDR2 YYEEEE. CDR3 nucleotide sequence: TGTGCCAGCAGCTTAAGACAGGGGGCCGGTCAGCCCCAGCATTTT. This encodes CASSLRQGAGQPQHF.

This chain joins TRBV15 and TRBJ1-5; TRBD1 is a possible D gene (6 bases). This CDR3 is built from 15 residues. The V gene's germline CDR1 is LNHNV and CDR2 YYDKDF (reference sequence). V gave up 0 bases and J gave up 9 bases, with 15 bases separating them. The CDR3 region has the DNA TGTGCCACCAGCAGAGATTCTACCGAGACAGGGCCCCAGCATTTT. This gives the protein CATSRDSTETGPQHF.

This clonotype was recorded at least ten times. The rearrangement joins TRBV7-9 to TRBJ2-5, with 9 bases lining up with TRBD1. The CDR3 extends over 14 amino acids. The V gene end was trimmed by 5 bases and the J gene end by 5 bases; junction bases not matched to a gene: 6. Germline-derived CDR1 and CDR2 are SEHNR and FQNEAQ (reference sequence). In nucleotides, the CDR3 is TGTGCCAGCAGCCCGGGACAGGGTCTTGAGACCCAGTACTTC. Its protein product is CASSPGQGLETQYF. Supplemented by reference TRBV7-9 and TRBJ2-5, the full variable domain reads DTGVSQNPRHKITKRGQNVTFRCDPISEHNRLYWYRQTLGQGPEFLTYFQNEAQLEKSRLLSDRFSAERPKGSFSTLEIQRTEQGDSAMYLCASSPGQGLETQYFGPGTRLLVL.

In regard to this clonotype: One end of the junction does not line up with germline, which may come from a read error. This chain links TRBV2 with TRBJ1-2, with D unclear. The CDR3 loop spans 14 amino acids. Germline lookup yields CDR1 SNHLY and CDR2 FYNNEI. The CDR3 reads CVSLEERFNYGYTF. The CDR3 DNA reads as TGTGTCAGCCTGGAGGAACGGTTTAACTATGGCTACACCTTC.

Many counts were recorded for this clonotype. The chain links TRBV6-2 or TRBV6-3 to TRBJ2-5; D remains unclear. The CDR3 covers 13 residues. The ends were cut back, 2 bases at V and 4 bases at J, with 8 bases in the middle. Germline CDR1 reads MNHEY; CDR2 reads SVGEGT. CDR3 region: CASSYAVLETQYF. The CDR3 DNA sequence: TGTGCCAGCAGTTACGCAGTTCTAGAGACCCAGTACTTC.

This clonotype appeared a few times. For the CDR3, the DNA is TGTGCCAGCAGCGGAAGGACCGTGAACACTGAAGCTTTCTTT. This encodes CASSGRTVNTEAFF. The chain has TRBV9 and TRBJ1-1; D gene unclear. The CDR3 spans 14 residues. V was cut by 3 bases and J by 0 bases, with 9 bases left in between. Germline CDR1 is SGDLS and CDR2 is YYNGEE.

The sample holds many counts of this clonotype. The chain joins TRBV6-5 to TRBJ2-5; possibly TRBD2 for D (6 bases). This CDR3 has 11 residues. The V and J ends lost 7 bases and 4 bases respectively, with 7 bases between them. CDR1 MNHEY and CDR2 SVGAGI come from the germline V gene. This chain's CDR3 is CASTEGETQYF. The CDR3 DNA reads TGTGCCAGCACGGAGGGAGAGACCCAGTACTTC.

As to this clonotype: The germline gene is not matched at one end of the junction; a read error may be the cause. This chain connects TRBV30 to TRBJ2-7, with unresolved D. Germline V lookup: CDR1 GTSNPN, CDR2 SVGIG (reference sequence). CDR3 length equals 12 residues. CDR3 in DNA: TGTGTCTGGAGTGTAAATGCCTACGAGCAGTACTTC. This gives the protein CVWSVNAYEQYF.